This T cell receptor (beta chain) was documented in a study of T-cell reconstitution after alpha-beta-depleted transplantation in children. General observations from the study: Surviving recipient T cells and thymic progenitors produced the high day-60 TCRbeta diversity seen in some patients. Two months or so post-transplant, alpha-beta T cells reportedly derived from several hundred expanded graft clones.

This CDR3 has 15 residues. Looked up from germline, CDR1 is SGHRS and CDR2 is YFSETQ. The junction had 10 bases not matched to a gene; V was cut back by 5 bases and J by 5 bases. This clonotype was observed a few times. Its antigen is undetermined. This sample's TCRbeta library carried unique molecular identifier barcodes. TCRdb redid the calling of the PCR reads with MiXCR, one entry per CDR3 protein. The sample comprises about 340,000 distinct CDR3 sequences, about 16% of which are singletons, and around 43% rests with the top ten. The source material was PBMCs, mostly from graft donor cells, sampled 360 days after TCRalphabeta/CD19-depleted stem cell transplant. The chain combines TRBV5-1 with TRBJ1-5; 7 bases match TRBD1. This clonotype was obtained from a male patient aged 2 to 10 who had a stem cell transplant for acute lymphoblastic leukemia, so the T cells may come from the graft donor. The CDR3 DNA reads TGCGCCAGCAGGAGCCAACCAGGGGGGGATCAGCCCCAGCATTTT. It encodes CASRSQPGGDQPQHF.